These T cell receptor beta chains were read from a single sample in a study of beta chain features in type 1 diabetes. The table came from immunoSEQ multiplex PCR; TCRdb's copy has only in-frame clones and leaves some out. The data show 150,000 to 160,000 clones, around 10% seen once. The sample comprised central memory CD4+ T cells from blood. Receptor source: a young man in good health. Both conserved end residues are part of each CDR3. The D gene is left open where the match is weak. Not every row has a clone size; where given, it reads once, few, many or a size class.

V	D	size	J	DNA	CDR3
TRBV19	-	few	TRBJ2-5	TGTGCCAGTAGTACCCCGAAGGGTACAAGCGAGACCCAGTACTTC	CASSTPKGTSETQYF
TRBV12-5	-	few	TRBJ2-3	TGTGCTAGTGGACCATCTAGCACAGATACGCAGTATTTT	CASGPSSTDTQYF
TRBV4-1	-	-	TRBJ2-7	TGCGCCAGCAGCCAAGGCCTTGTCAGCTCCTACGAGCAGTACTTC	CASSQGLVSSYEQYF
TRBV27	TRBD1	few	TRBJ2-4	TGTGCCAGCAGTTCCCCCACAGGGGGCGGGGGAAACATTCAGTACTTC	CASSSPTGGGGNIQYF
TRBV5-1	TRBD2	-	TRBJ2-5	TGCGCCAGCAGCGAGCCGGCTAGCGGCCAAGAGACCCAGTACTTC	CASSEPASGQETQYF
TRBV18	TRBD1	-	TRBJ1-1	TGTGCCAGCTCACCGACCGGGACAGGGAACACTGAAGCTTTCTTT	CASSPTGTGNTEAFF
TRBV2	TRBD1	-	TRBJ1-1	TGTGCCAGCAGCCCGACAGGGGCCACTGAAGCTTTCTTT	CASSPTGATEAFF
TRBV28	TRBD1	-	TRBJ2-5	TGTGCCAGCAGCAGGGACAGGTGCGGGACCCAGTACTTC	CASSRDRCGTQYF
TRBV23-1	-	-	TRBJ2-7	TGCGCCAGCAGTCAACCCCGGGACACCTACGAGCAGTACTTC	CASSQPRDTYEQYF
TRBV29-1	-	-	TRBJ2-1	TGCAGCGTTGATGGGCGGAATCGAGGTGAGCAGTTCTTC	CSVDGRNRGEQFF
TRBV19	-	-	TRBJ2-1	TGTGCCAGTAGTATATGGAATGAGCAGTTCTTC	CASSIWNEQFF
TRBV7-9	TRBD1	-	TRBJ1-6	TGTGCCAGCAGCTTAGGGGGGACAGTCTCACCCCTCCACTTT	CASSLGGTVSPLHF
TRBV5-1	-	few	TRBJ2-5	TGCGCCAGCAGCTTGGATTACGGGGTTGCCCAGTACTTC	CASSLDYGVAQYF
TRBV9	-	-	TRBJ2-2	TGTGCCAGCAGCGGACGAACTCCGAACACCGGGGAGCTGTTTTTT	CASSGRTPNTGELFF
TRBV10-3	TRBD2	-	TRBJ2-1	TGTGCCATCAGTGAAGCGGCGACGGCGGGGGGGAATGAGCAGTTCTTC	CAISEAATAGGNEQFF
TRBV18	-	few	TRBJ1-1	TGTGCCAGCTCACCACCGCAGACTGAAGCTTTCTTT	CASSPPQTEAFF
TRBV7-2	-	-	TRBJ2-7	TGTGCCAGCAGCCCCCTTGGGGCCCTGGGGGAGCAGTACTTC	CASSPLGALGEQYF
TRBV7-2	TRBD2	many	TRBJ2-7	TGTGCCAGCAGCACCCAGGGACTAGCGGGACCTCTCTACGAGCAGTACTTC	CASSTQGLAGPLYEQYF
TRBV29-1	-	many	TRBJ1-2	TGCAGCGTTGTCGGCCAGGGACTATATGGCTACACCTTC	CSVVGQGLYGYTF
TRBV5-4	-	few	TRBJ1-1	TGTGCCAGCAGCTTGGTTGCCGACAGACAAGAAGCTTTCTTT	CASSLVADRQEAFF
TRBV5-4	-	few	TRBJ2-1	TGTGCCAGCAGCACGCAGGGTGATGAGCAGTTCTTC	CASSTQGDEQFF
TRBV25-1	-	-	TRBJ2-7	TGTGCCAGCAGTAAAGGACAGTACGAGCAGTACTTC	CASSKGQYEQYF
TRBV12-5	-	-	TRBJ1-2	TGTGCTAGTGGCCGGGAAGGATATGGCTACACCTTC	CASGREGYGYTF
TRBV5-1	-	-	TRBJ2-1	TGCGCCAGCAGCCCGTTGGGGGCGCTTGGCAATGAGCAGTTCTTC	CASSPLGALGNEQFF
TRBV7-2	-	-	TRBJ2-1	TGTGCCAGCAGCGGGAAACCGGGGGCTGGGGTCTTC	CASSGKPGAGVF